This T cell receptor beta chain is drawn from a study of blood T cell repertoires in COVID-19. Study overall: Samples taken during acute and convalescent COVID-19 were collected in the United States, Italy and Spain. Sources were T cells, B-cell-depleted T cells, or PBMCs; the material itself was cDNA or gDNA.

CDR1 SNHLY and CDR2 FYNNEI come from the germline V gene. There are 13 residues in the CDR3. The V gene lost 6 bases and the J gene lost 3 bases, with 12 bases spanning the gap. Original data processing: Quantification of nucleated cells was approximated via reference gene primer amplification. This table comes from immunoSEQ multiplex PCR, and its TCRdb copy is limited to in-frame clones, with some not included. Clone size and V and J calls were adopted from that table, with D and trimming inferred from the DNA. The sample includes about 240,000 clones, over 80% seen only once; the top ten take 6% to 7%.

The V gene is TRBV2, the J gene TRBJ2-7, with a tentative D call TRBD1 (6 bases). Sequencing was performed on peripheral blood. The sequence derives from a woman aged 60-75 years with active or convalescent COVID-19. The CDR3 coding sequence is TGTGCCAGCAGGGACAGAACCTACTACGAGCAGTACTTC. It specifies CASRDRTYYEQYF.